These 25 T cell receptor beta chains originate from one sample sequenced in a study of T cell responses to AZD1222 COVID-19 vaccine. Assay used: immunoSEQ multiplex PCR; TCRdb lists only in-frame clones, some missing. The sample has 180,000 or so clones; about 93% are singletons. Source: peripheral blood, taken 28 days after the second AZD1222 dose. The receptors stem from an adult who received the AZD1222 COVID-19 vaccine.

This clone was picked up a small number of times. The chain has TRBV5-4 and TRBJ1-1; 9 bases agree with TRBD1. The trim removed 3 bases at V and 4 bases at J, leaving 7 bases unmatched. CDR3 length equals 15 residues. From germline, CDR1 is SGHNT and CDR2 YYREEE (reference sequence). CDR3 nucleotides: TGTGCCAGCAGCTCACAAGGACAGGGGCTCACTGAAGCTTTCTTT. Translating gives CASSSQGQGLTEAFF.

The chain employs TRBV27 and TRBJ2-7, with D possibly TRBD1 on 6 matching bases. The V gene's germline CDR1 is MNHEY and CDR2 SMNVEV (reference sequence). V lost 8 bases to trimming and J lost 2 bases, with 16 bases between them. This CDR3 has 14 residues. CDR3 sequence: CASGKQGFPYEQYF. Here the CDR3 DNA reads TGTGCCAGCGGAAAACAGGGATTCCCCTACGAGCAGTACTTC.

V usage is TRBV6-2 or TRBV6-3 and J usage is TRBJ1-2, with 7 bases identical to TRBD1. This CDR3 has 16 residues. The trim removed 5 bases at V and 3 bases at J, leaving 12 bases unmatched. CDR1 and CDR2 from the germline V gene are MNHEY and SVGEGT. The CDR3 coding sequence is TGTGCCAGCAGTCCAATACCGGGACAGCTAGACTATGGCTACACCTTC. Amino acids: CASSPIPGQLDYGYTF.

The chain recombines TRBV7-9 with TRBJ1-3, with a tentative D call TRBD1 (5 bases). Trimming took off 1 base at V and 0 bases at J, with 13 bases between the two ends. The germline V gene encodes CDR1 SEHNR and CDR2 FQNEAQ (reference sequence). The CDR3 has 17 residues. CDR3 in amino acids: CASSLEGRDFSGNTIYF. CDR3 nucleotides: TGTGCCAGCAGCTTAGAGGGCAGGGATTTCTCTGGAAACACCATATATTTT.

The CDR3 protein is CASSFGGVWYGYTF. The CDR3 DNA reads as TGTGCCAGCAGCTTTGGTGGAGTTTGGTATGGCTACACCTTC. The J gene is TRBJ1-2, the V gene TRBV7-2; D is undetermined. Trimming stripped 3 bases from V and 5 bases from J, with 13 bases between. The CDR3 is 14 residues long. The V gene's germline CDR1 is SGHTA and CDR2 FQGNSA.

This chain connects TRBV1 to TRBJ1-1; whether TRBD1, the table's D call, matches the DNA was not checked. TRBV1 is a pseudogene locus. The CDR3 spans 15 residues. DNA of the CDR3: TGCACCAGCAGCCCACGACCCAGGGTGGACACTGAAGCTTTCTTT. This sequence encodes CTSSPRPRVDTEAFF.

The chain couples TRBV11-2 to TRBJ1-5; weak D call: TRBD1 (5 bases). The CDR3 totals 15 residues. CDR1 SGHAT and CDR2 FQNNGV come from the germline V gene. V was shortened by 5 bases and J by 4 bases, with 15 bases between the two germline ends. The CDR3 DNA reads as TGTGCCAGCAGCCCGGGGCGGGAGGGGAATCAGCCCCAGCATTTT. Its protein is CASSPGREGNQPQHF.

J is TRBJ1-2 and V is TRBV3-1 (or the pseudogene TRBV3-2); D gene ambiguous. Germline values: CDR1 LGHDT, CDR2 YNNKEL (reference sequence). CDR3 size: 12 residues. V was clipped by 4 bases and J by 4 bases, with 7 bases between them. Written as DNA, the CDR3 is TGTGCCAGCAGCCCAAAGGTCTATGGCTACACCTTC. It encodes CASSPKVYGYTF.

This chain connects TRBV6-5 to TRBJ2-5; maybe TRBD2 (6 bases). V was clipped by 5 bases and J by 5 bases, with 12 bases between them. CDR1 and CDR2 from the germline V gene are MNHEY and SVGAGI. The CDR3 spans 13 residues. CDR3 DNA sequence: TGTGCCAGCAGTCCCGGCCGGGGGGAGACCCAGTACTTC. Protein: CASSPGRGETQYF.

The V and J genes are TRBV6-5 and TRBJ1-3; tentative D call: TRBD1 (5 bases). V dropped 7 bases and J dropped 4 bases, with 14 bases sitting between them. The CDR3 has 14 amino acids. Germline CDR1 is MNHEY and CDR2 is SVGAGI. CDR3 sequence reads: CASKATGSGNTIYF. The DNA of the CDR3 is TGTGCCAGCAAAGCAACAGGTTCAGGAAACACCATATATTTT.

The chain carries TRBV9 and TRBJ2-1, with 10 bases aligning to TRBD2. Germline V gene lookup returns CDR1 SGDLS and CDR2 YYNGEE. V lost 3 bases to trimming and J lost 0 bases; unmatched junction nucleotides: 6. This CDR3 contains 17 residues. CDR3 in amino acids: CASSGRAGGSSYNEQFF. DNA for the CDR3: TGTGCCAGCAGCGGACGAGCGGGGGGGAGCTCCTACAATGAGCAGTTCTTC.

The rearrangement uses TRBV7-2 and TRBJ2-1, with unresolved D. There are 13 residues in the CDR3. V lost 6 bases and J 6 bases, leaving 12 bases between the germline ends. CDR1 SGHTA and CDR2 FQGNSA come from the germline V gene. CDR3 coding DNA: TGTGCCAGCAGTCTTCCGCAGCCCAATGAGCAGTTCTTC. Amino acids: CASSLPQPNEQFF.

The chain has TRBV7-2 and TRBJ1-2; tentative D call: TRBD1 (6 bases). This CDR3 is 14 amino acids long. Per the germline V gene, CDR1 is SGHTA and CDR2 is FQGNSA. V lost 2 bases to trimming and J lost 7 bases, with 14 bases between them. The CDR3, as DNA: TGTGCCAGCAGCTTAAGTGGGGGGCGCCGTGGCTACACCTTC. Its translation: CASSLSGGRRGYTF.

The J gene is TRBJ1-1, the V gene TRBV7-3; TRBD1 might be the D (5 bases). V lost 3 bases, J lost 1 base, and 12 bases lay in between. The CDR3 is 15 residues long. Germline lookup yields CDR1 SGHTA and CDR2 FQGTGA. CDR3 protein: CASSFRGEPNTEAFF. CDR3 DNA sequence: TGTGCCAGCAGCTTTAGAGGGGAACCGAACACTGAAGCTTTCTTT.

The chain joins TRBV19 to TRBJ1-2, with D perhaps TRBD1 (5 bases). Germline values: CDR1 LNHDA, CDR2 SQIVND (reference sequence). The CDR3 is made up of 13 amino acids. The V end was cut by 10 bases, the J end by 1 base, with 13 bases between. Here the CDR3 DNA reads TGTGCCACCTCGACAGTCTTTAACTATGGCTACACCTTC. Its protein product is CATSTVFNYGYTF. The whole variable domain, remainder taken from reference TRBV19 and TRBJ1-2, is DGGITQSPKYLFRKEGQNVTLSCEQNLNHDAMYWYRQDPGQGLRLIYYSQIVNDFQKGDIAEGYSVSREKKESFPLTVTSAQKNPTAFYLCATSTVFNYGYTFGSGTRLTVV.

The chain recombines TRBV28 with TRBJ1-5, with D perhaps matching TRBD1 (5 bases). Germline CDR1 is MDHEN and CDR2 is SYDVKM. The CDR3 contains 15 residues. Trimming took off 3 bases at V and 6 bases at J, with 15 bases between the two ends. CDR3: CASSFVGTARQPQHF. The CDR3 bases are TGTGCCAGCAGTTTCGTCGGGACCGCTCGTCAGCCCCAGCATTTT.

This clone was seen more than once but under ten times. The V call is TRBV5-1, the J call TRBJ2-7; TRBD1 might be the D (6 bases). The germline V gene has CDR1 SGHRS and CDR2 YFSETQ. The CDR3 length is 14 residues. V lost 3 bases to trimming and J lost 4 bases, with 14 bases between them. The CDR3 here is CASSSLGDTYEQYF. CDR3 bases: TGCGCCAGCAGCTCCTTAGGGGACACATACGAGCAGTACTTC.

The chain has TRBV4-1 and TRBJ1-1; D perhaps matches TRBD1 (5 bases). Germline lookup yields CDR1 MGHRA and CDR2 YSYEKL. Trimming took 7 bases from V and 5 from J, leaving 23 bases between them. CDR3 length: 16 residues. The CDR3 loop reads CASNEVGIGGKTEAFF. The CDR3, as DNA: TGCGCCAGCAACGAAGTGGGTATTGGGGGAAAGACTGAAGCTTTCTTT.

This clone is a singleton in its sample. J is TRBJ2-2 and V is TRBV28, with 12 bases that match TRBD2. With V trimmed by 6 bases and J by 2 bases, 4 bases remained unmatched. The germline V gene encodes CDR1 MDHEN and CDR2 SYDVKM. This CDR3 has 16 amino acids. The CDR3 DNA reads as TGTGCCAGCAGCCGGACTAGCGGGGTAAACACCGGGGAGCTGTTTTTT. This translates into CASSRTSGVNTGELFF.

CDR3 in amino acids: CASLFGGTPCFF. The CDR3 nucleotides read TGCGCCAGCCTCTTCGGGGGAACCCCTTGTTTTTTT. The chain is built from TRBV10-1 and TRBJ1-4; D is perhaps TRBD1 (5 bases). The germline V and J ends were trimmed by 8 bases and 17 bases, with 21 bases remaining between them. The length of the CDR3 is 12 residues. The germline CDR1 and CDR2 sequences are WNHNN and SYGVQD (reference sequence).

This chain links TRBV12-3 or TRBV12-4 with TRBJ2-3, with 7 positions matching TRBD2. V lost 11 bases and J lost 6; bases outside the gene matches: 11. This CDR3 spans 13 amino acids. CDR3 residues: CAGGTGGRDTQYF. CDR3 in DNA: TGTGCCGGCGGGACGGGGGGTCGGGATACGCAGTATTTT.

V and J are TRBV7-2 and TRBJ2-2; tentatively, D is TRBD2 (5 bases). The germline V gene encodes CDR1 SGHTA and CDR2 FQGNSA. Between the trimmed V and J ends, which lost 8 bases and 4 bases, there was a span of 14 bases. CDR3 length: 14 residues. In nucleotides, the CDR3 is TGTGCCAGCGGGTCCCGGGGAATCACCGGGGAGCTGTTTTTT. Protein sequence: CASGSRGITGELFF.

This sequence joins TRBV7-8 and TRBJ1-3; D gene unclear. V lost 5 bases and J lost 0, with 14 bases in between. The CDR3 is 16 residues long. From germline, CDR1 is SGHVS and CDR2 FQNEAQ. CDR3 bases: TGTGCCAGCAGCGGGATGGACGGTAGCTCTGGAAACACCATATATTTT. It codes for CASSGMDGSSGNTIYF.

The rearrangement links TRBV19 to TRBJ1-1; tentatively, D is TRBD1 (5 bases). The germline V and J ends were trimmed by 11 bases and 4 bases, with 17 bases remaining between them. The CDR3 runs 13 residues. Per germline, CDR1 LNHDA and CDR2 SQIVND (reference sequence). DNA of the CDR3: TGTGCCGTCGGGGGGGGTGGATTCACTGAAGCTTTCTTT. Translating it yields CAVGGGGFTEAFF.

This chain uses TRBV19 with TRBJ2-7; 8 bases fit TRBD1. The germline V gene has CDR1 LNHDA and CDR2 SQIVND (reference sequence). The CDR3 length is 15 residues. Trimming removed 4 bases from V and 3 bases from J; junction bases left unmatched: 8. In nucleotides, the CDR3 is TGTGCCAGTAGTACAACAGGGGGTAGTCACTACGAGCAGTACTTC. It translates to CASSTTGGSHYEQYF.